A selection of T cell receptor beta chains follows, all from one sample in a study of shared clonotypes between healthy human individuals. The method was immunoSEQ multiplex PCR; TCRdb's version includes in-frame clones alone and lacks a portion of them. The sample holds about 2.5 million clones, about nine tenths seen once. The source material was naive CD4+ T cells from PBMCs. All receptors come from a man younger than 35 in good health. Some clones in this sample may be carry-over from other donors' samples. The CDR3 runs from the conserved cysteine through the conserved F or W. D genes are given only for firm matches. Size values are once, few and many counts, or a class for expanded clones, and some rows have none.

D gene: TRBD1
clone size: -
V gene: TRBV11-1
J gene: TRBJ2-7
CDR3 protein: CASSLTGTYEQYF
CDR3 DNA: TGTGCCAGCAGCTTGACAGGGACCTACGAGCAGTACTTC

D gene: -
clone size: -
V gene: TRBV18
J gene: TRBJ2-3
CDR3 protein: CASSPRDSTDTQYF
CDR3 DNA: TGTGCCAGCTCACCACGGGACTCCACAGATACGCAGTATTTT

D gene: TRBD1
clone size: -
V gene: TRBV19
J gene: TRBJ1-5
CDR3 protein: CASSRWVQGPNQPQHF
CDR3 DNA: TGTGCCAGTAGTCGGTGGGTACAGGGGCCGAATCAGCCCCAGCATTTT

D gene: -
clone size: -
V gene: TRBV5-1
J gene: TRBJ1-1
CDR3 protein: CASSSALRANTEAFF
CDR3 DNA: TGCGCCAGCAGCTCGGCGCTTAGGGCGAACACTGAAGCTTTCTTT

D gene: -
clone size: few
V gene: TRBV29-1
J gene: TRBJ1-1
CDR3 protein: CSVRTGYTEAFF
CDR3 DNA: TGCAGCGTTCGAACAGGGTACACTGAAGCTTTCTTT

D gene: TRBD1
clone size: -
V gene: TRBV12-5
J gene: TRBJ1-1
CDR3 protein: CASGYSTGRWAFF
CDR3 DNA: TGTGCTAGTGGTTATTCGACAGGGAGGTGGGCTTTCTTT

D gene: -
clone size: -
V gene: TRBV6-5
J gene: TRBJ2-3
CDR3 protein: CASSTSSRGDTQYF
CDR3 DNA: TGTGCCAGCAGTACGAGTAGTCGGGGGGATACGCAGTATTTT

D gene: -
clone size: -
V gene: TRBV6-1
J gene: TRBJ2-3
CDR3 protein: CASSEGFQRPTQYF
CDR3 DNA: TGTGCCAGCAGTGAAGGATTCCAGCGGCCTACGCAGTATTTT

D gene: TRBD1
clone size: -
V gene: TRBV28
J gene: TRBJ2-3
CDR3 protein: CASRPQGVSADTQYF
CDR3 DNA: TGTGCCAGCAGGCCTCAGGGGGTCAGCGCAGATACGCAGTATTTT

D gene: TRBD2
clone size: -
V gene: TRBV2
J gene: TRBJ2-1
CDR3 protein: CASTGGSYNEQFF
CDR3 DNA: TGTGCCAGCACGGGGGGTTCCTACAATGAGCAGTTCTTC

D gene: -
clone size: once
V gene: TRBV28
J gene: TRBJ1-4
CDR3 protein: CASREGQTEKLFF
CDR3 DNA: TGTGCCAGCAGGGAAGGACAGACCGAAAAACTGTTTTTT

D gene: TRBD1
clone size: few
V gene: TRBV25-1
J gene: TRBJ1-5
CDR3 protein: CASSGRGPGQPQHF
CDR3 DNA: TGTGCCAGCAGTGGAAGGGGGCCGGGTCAGCCCCAGCATTTT

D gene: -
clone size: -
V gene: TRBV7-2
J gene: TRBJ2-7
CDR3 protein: CASRRGPEWVYEQYF
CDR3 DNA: TGTGCCAGCAGGCGAGGCCCAGAATGGGTTTACGAGCAGTACTTC

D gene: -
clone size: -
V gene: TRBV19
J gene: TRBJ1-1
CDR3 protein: CASKGPNTEAFF
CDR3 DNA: TGTGCCAGTAAGGGACCGAACACTGAAGCTTTCTTT

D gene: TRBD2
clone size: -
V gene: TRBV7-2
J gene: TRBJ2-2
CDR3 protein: CASSPQGGSNTGELFF
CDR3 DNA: TGTGCCAGCAGCCCCCAGGGAGGGTCGAACACCGGGGAGCTGTTTTTT

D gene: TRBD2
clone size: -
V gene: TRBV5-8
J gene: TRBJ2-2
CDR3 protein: CASSLPSGRWHGELFF
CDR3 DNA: TGTGCCAGCAGCCTGCCTAGCGGGAGATGGCACGGGGAGCTGTTTTTT

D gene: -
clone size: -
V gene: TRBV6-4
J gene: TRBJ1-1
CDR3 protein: CASSFDMNTEAFF
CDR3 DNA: TGTGCCAGCAGTTTTGACATGAACACTGAAGCTTTCTTT

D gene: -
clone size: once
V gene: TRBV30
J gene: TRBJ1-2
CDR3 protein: CAWGENGYTF
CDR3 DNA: TGTGCCTGGGGGGAAAATGGCTACACCTTC

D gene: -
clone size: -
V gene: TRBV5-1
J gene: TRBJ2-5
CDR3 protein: CASSLAVGGGETQYF
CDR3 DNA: TGCGCCAGCAGCTTGGCCGTGGGTGGAGGAGAGACCCAGTACTTC

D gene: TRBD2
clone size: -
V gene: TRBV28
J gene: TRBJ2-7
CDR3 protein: CASSFGRLAGVPYEQYF
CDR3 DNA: TGTGCCAGCAGTTTTGGAAGACTAGCGGGCGTGCCCTACGAGCAGTACTTC

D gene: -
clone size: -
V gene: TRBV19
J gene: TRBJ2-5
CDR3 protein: CASSIDLFGETQYF
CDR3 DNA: TGTGCCAGTAGTATAGATCTGTTCGGGGAGACCCAGTACTTC

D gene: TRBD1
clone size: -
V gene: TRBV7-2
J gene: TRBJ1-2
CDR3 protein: CASSSTGTVGYTF
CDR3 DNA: TGTGCCAGCAGCTCGACCGGGACAGTTGGCTACACCTTC

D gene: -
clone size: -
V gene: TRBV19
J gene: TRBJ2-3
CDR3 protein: CASSPDRSTDTQYF
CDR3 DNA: TGTGCCAGTAGCCCCGACAGAAGCACAGATACGCAGTATTTT

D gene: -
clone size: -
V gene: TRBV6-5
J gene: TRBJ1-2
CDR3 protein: CASSPQGKPAYGYTF
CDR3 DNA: TGTGCCAGCAGTCCCCAGGGAAAACCAGCCTATGGCTACACCTTC

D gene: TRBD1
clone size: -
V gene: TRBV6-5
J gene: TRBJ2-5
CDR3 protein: CATHRQGVAETQYF
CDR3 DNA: TGTGCCACCCATCGACAGGGGGTCGCCGAGACCCAGTACTTC

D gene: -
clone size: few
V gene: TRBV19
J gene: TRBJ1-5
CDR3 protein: CASSIRQTGQPQHF
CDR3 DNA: TGTGCCAGTAGTATAAGGCAGACGGGTCAGCCCCAGCATTTT

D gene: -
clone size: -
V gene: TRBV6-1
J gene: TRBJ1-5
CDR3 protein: CASTIRRAGTQPQHF
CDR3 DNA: TGTGCCAGCACTATCAGACGGGCCGGGACTCAGCCCCAGCATTTT

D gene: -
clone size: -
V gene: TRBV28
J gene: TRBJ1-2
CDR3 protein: CASSLSFNYGYTF
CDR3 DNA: TGTGCCAGCAGTTTGAGCTTTAACTATGGCTACACCTTC